This T cell receptor (beta chain) is from a study of lymphopenia after photon versus proton radiotherapy. Whole-study results and caveats: After lymphocyte nadir, photon-treated repertoires showed oligoclonal expansion, especially CD8+ Temra. Proton therapy kept repertoires fairly stable, unlike photons, which gained effector/memory cells.

Comment on this clone: What it binds is unknown.

This table comes from immunoSEQ multiplex PCR, and its TCRdb copy is limited to in-frame clones, with some not included. This sample has 25,000 to 30,000 clones, with roughly 89% found just once. Germline V lookup: CDR1 SGHRS, CDR2 YFSETQ. CDR3 length: 14 amino acids. V gave up 2 bases and J gave up 4 bases; unmatched junction bases: 2. This chain connects TRBV5-1 to TRBJ2-3; TRBD1 matches at 9 bases. The sequencing here drew on peripheral blood, taken from a patient treated with proton-based radiotherapy. This receptor was taken from a woman in her sixties with cholangiocarcinoma. Some clones in this sample may be carry-over from other donors' samples. The CDR3, as DNA: TGCGCCAGCAGCTTTGGACAGGGGCCAGATACGCAGTATTTT. This gives the protein CASSFGQGPDTQYF.